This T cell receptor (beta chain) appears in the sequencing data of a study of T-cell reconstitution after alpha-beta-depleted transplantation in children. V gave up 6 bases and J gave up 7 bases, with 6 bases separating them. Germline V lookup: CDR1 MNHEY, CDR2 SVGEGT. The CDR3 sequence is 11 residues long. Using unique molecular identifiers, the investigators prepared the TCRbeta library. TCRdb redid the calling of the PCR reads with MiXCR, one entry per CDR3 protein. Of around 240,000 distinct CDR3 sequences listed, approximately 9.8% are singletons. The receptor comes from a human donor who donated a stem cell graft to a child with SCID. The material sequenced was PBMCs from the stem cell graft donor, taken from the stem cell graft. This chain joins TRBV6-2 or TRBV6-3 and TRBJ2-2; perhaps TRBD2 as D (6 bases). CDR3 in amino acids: CASRDYGELFF. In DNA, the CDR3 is TGTGCCAGCAGGGACTACGGGGAGCTGTTTTTT.